This T cell receptor (beta chain) originates from a study of T-cell reconstitution after alpha-beta-depleted transplantation in children. Germline CDR1 is SGHTA and CDR2 is FQGNSA. The J segment lost 14 bases and the V segment lost 3 bases, leaving 9 bases of the junction unmatched. There are 13 residues in the CDR3. The table lists this clonotype with a few counts. Preparing the TCRbeta library involved the use of unique molecular identifiers. TCRdb reprocessed the PCR reads via MiXCR and lists one record per CDR3 protein. This table holds hundreds of thousands of distinct CDR3 sequences, roughly an eighth found once.

V is TRBV7-2 and J is TRBJ2-1; 8 bases are a match to TRBD2. The sample consisted of PBMCs from the stem cell graft donor, taken from the stem cell graft. The origin of this receptor is a human donor who donated a stem cell graft to a child with combined immunodeficiency. CDR3 nucleotides: TGTGCCAGCAGCTTCCTTAGCGGGGCCCCTGAGTTCTTC. As protein: CASSFLSGAPEFF.